Ten or more counts support the clone carrying this T cell receptor (beta chain). The investigators amplified TCR beta CDR3 regions from RNA transcripts. HTBI primers drove first-round RT-PCR of the TCR CDR3. TCRdb fed the multiplex PCR reads into MiXCR, producing one record per CDR3 protein. The sample has roughly 400,000 distinct CDR3 sequences, 15% to 17% seen once. This specimen belongs to a study of T cells in Graves' hyperthyroidism and ophthalmopathy. The source of this sequence is a woman aged 18-29 years with Graves' hyperthyroidism that later progressed to Graves' ophthalmopathy. Sequenced material: blood.

The CDR3 DNA reads TGTGCCAGCACCCAAGGGGGAGAGACCCAGTACTTC. This gives the protein CASTQGGETQYF. The chain combines TRBV7-8 with TRBJ2-5, with D possibly TRBD1 on 6 matching bases. Between the trimmed V and J ends, which lost 7 bases and 4 bases, there was a span of 10 bases. The CDR3 covers 12 residues. Looked up from germline, CDR1 is SGHVS and CDR2 is FQNEAQ. The full variable domain, with the rest looked up from reference TRBV7-8 and TRBJ2-5, is GAGVSQSPRYKVAKRGQDVALRCDPISGHVSLFWYQQALGQGPEFLTYFQNEAQLDKSGLPSDRFFAERPEGSVSTLKIQRTQQEDSAVYLCASTQGGETQYFGPGTRLLVL.